Each of the 31 T cell receptor beta chains below was sequenced from the same sample in a study of blood T cell repertoires in COVID-19. Repertoires were generated with immunoSEQ multiplex PCR, while TCRdb's copy carries only in-frame clones and drops some. The table lists 24,000 or so clones, about 88% of them singletons. Source material: peripheral blood. These receptors were obtained from a human donor with acute or convalescent COVID-19. The donor label of this sample is uncertain.

The chain recombines TRBV7-3 with TRBJ2-3, with 8 positions matching TRBD1. CDR3 length: 15 residues. Germline V CDR1 and CDR2: SGHTA, FQGTGA. J lost 2 bases, V lost 5 bases, and 6 bases had no gene match. The CDR3 protein is CASSLDRGYTDTQYF. DNA for the CDR3: TGTGCCAGCAGCCTCGACAGGGGTTACACAGATACGCAGTATTTT.

This clone was seen once. J is TRBJ1-1 and V is TRBV6-1; tentative D call: TRBD1 (6 bases). Germline V gene data show CDR1 as MNHNS and CDR2 as SASEGT. The CDR3 totals 15 residues. V lost 0 bases to trimming and J lost 4 bases, with 12 bases between them. The CDR3 sequence is CASSEAWGGVTEAFF. In DNA, the CDR3 is TGTGCCAGCAGTGAAGCGTGGGGGGGCGTCACTGAAGCTTTCTTT.

This chain connects TRBV11-2 to TRBJ2-5; the D gene is possibly TRBD2 (7 bases). The ends were cut back, 1 base at V and 4 bases at J, with 10 bases in the middle. CDR1 is SGHAT and CDR2 is FQNNGV in the germline V gene. This CDR3 region has 14 residues. CDR3 sequence: CASSLGGGRETQYF. CDR3 DNA sequence: TGTGCCAGCAGCTTAGGGGGGGGGCGAGAGACCCAGTACTTC.

This chain uses TRBV7-2 with TRBJ1-2; D is ambiguous. The V end was cut by 4 bases, the J end by 0 bases, with 12 bases between. In germline, CDR1 is SGHTA, CDR2 FQGNSA. This CDR3 spans 15 amino acids. The DNA for the CDR3 is TGTGCCAGCAGCTCGACTCCCGCCACTAACTATGGCTACACCTTC. This encodes CASSSTPATNYGYTF.

This sequence joins TRBV5-4 and TRBJ2-5; D might be TRBD1 (6 bases). The V gene lost 4 bases and the J gene lost 4 bases, with 11 bases spanning the gap. The CDR3 totals 13 residues. Germline-derived CDR1 and CDR2 are SGHNT and YYREEE (reference sequence). CDR3 in DNA: TGTGCCAGCAGCCCCTGGACAGCAGAGACCCAGTACTTC. This codes for CASSPWTAETQYF.

This chain joins TRBV19 and TRBJ1-5; 8 positions agree with TRBD1. The CDR3 length is 16 residues. V lost 1 base and J lost 5; bases outside the gene matches: 7. The germline CDR1 and CDR2 sequences are LNHDA and SQIVND (reference sequence). The CDR3 DNA reads TGTGCCAGTAGTATAGCCAGGACAGGGAACGATCAGCCCCAGCATTTT. Its protein is CASSIARTGNDQPQHF.

The V call is TRBV5-1, the J call TRBJ2-7; the D is unclear. Germline-derived CDR1 and CDR2 are SGHRS and YFSETQ. The CDR3 runs 14 residues. V lost 0 bases, J lost 2 bases, and 9 bases lay in between. The CDR3 protein is CASSLDRNTYEQYF. CDR3 DNA: TGCGCCAGCAGCTTGGACAGAAACACCTACGAGCAGTACTTC.

This clone appeared once. The chain is built from TRBV11-3 and TRBJ2-7, with D perhaps TRBD1 (6 bases). CDR1 and CDR2 from the germline V gene are SGHNT and YENEEA. The CDR3 has 14 residues. V lost 5 bases and J lost 5, with 16 bases in between. CDR3 DNA: TGTGCCAGCAGCCCACCGACAGGATACCACGAGCAGTACTTC. It codes for CASSPPTGYHEQYF.

The gene calls are TRBV5-5 and TRBJ2-3, with 8 bases fitting TRBD2. The J segment lost 3 bases and the V segment lost 5 bases, leaving 11 bases of the junction unmatched. The CDR3 sequence is 16 residues long. CDR1 and CDR2 from the germline V gene are SGHKS and YYEKEE (reference sequence). CDR3 amino acids: CASRAMWGLVTDTQYF. The CDR3 DNA sequence: TGTGCCAGCAGGGCGATGTGGGGACTAGTGACAGATACGCAGTATTTT.

The V and J genes are TRBV5-1 and TRBJ2-3, with 12 bases lining up with TRBD2. This CDR3 contains 16 residues. After removal of 5 bases from V and 2 bases from J, the junction contained 6 bases not matched to a gene. Germline V CDR1 and CDR2: SGHRS, YFSETQ. DNA of the CDR3: TGCGCCAGCAGGTCCGGGACTAGCGGGTTCACAGATACGCAGTATTTT. Residues: CASRSGTSGFTDTQYF.

The chain links TRBV19 to TRBJ1-5, with a weak D call TRBD1 (6 bases). This CDR3 comprises 13 residues. The V end was cut by 0 bases, the J end by 8 bases, with 8 bases between. CDR1 and CDR2 from the germline V gene are LNHDA and SQIVND (reference sequence). The CDR3 is CASSIDRGKPQHF. For the CDR3, the DNA is TGTGCCAGTAGTATAGATAGGGGGAAGCCCCAGCATTTT.

The gene calls are TRBV6-5 and TRBJ1-5; 7 bases match TRBD1. The trim removed 2 bases at V and 3 bases at J, leaving 4 bases unmatched. This CDR3 has 15 residues. Germline loops: CDR1 MNHEY, CDR2 SVGAGI. The CDR3 spells CASSYLRGDNQPQHF. DNA of the CDR3: TGTGCCAGCAGTTACCTCAGGGGGGACAATCAGCCCCAGCATTTT.

This chain connects TRBV7-9 to TRBJ2-1; 7 nucleotides align to TRBD1. CDR1 and CDR2 (germline): SEHNR, FQNEAQ (reference sequence). Unmatched junction bases numbered 14, after V lost 5 bases and J lost 10 bases. This CDR3 is 15 amino acids long. CDR3 residues: CASSDNDRETREQFF. CDR3 sequence (DNA): TGTGCCAGCAGCGACAACGACAGGGAGACGAGGGAGCAGTTCTTC. The entire variable domain, with the rest obtained from reference TRBV7-9 and TRBJ2-1, is as follows: DTGVSQNPRHKITKRGQNVTFRCDPISEHNRLYWYRQTLGQGPEFLTYFQNEAQLEKSRLLSDRFSAERPKGSFSTLEIQRTEQGDSAMYLCASSDNDRETREQFFGPGTRLTVL.

The chain joins TRBV9 to TRBJ1-2, with D possibly being TRBD1 (6 bases). V was cut by 3 bases and J by 7 bases, with 16 bases left in between. Germline V CDR1 and CDR2: SGDLS, YYNGEE. The CDR3 contains 14 residues. The CDR3 nucleotides read TGTGCCAGCAGCGCACTCATCGGGACATCTGGCTACACCTTC. It translates to CASSALIGTSGYTF.

The chain combines TRBV5-5 with TRBJ2-2, with 12 bases identical to TRBD2. V shed 1 base and J 0 bases; nucleotides not matched to a gene: 4. Germline V lookup: CDR1 SGHKS, CDR2 YYEKEE (reference sequence). This CDR3 has 18 amino acids. The DNA of the CDR3 is TGTGCCAGCAGCTTGCTAGCGGGGGGGCTCGCGAACACCGGGGAGCTGTTTTTT. Translation gives CASSLLAGGLANTGELFF.

The chain joins TRBV5-6 to TRBJ1-1; 10 bases agree with TRBD1. The CDR3 contains 16 residues. CDR1 and CDR2 (germline): SGHDT, YYEEEE. V shed 3 bases and J 1 base; nucleotides not matched to a gene: 6. CDR3 sequence reads: CASSSRDRGRNTEAFF. CDR3 DNA: TGTGCCAGCAGCTCTCGGGACAGGGGCAGGAACACTGAAGCTTTCTTT.

The rearrangement joins TRBV7-9 to TRBJ2-5, with 8 bases lining up with TRBD2. Per germline, CDR1 SEHNR and CDR2 FQNEAQ (reference sequence). The CDR3 totals 16 residues. V gave up 1 base and J gave up 0 bases; unmatched junction bases: 4. DNA of the CDR3: TGTGCCAGCAGCTTAGGACTAGCGAGCAACCAAGAGACCCAGTACTTC. The encoded protein is CASSLGLASNQETQYF.

The rearrangement links TRBV2 to TRBJ2-1; a possible D gene is TRBD1 (7 bases). Germline lookup yields CDR1 SNHLY and CDR2 FYNNEI. V was clipped by 6 bases and J by 5 bases, with 11 bases between them. CDR3 length: 13 amino acids. The CDR3 spells CASRRDRNNEQFF. The DNA of the CDR3 is TGTGCCAGCAGGCGGGACAGAAACAATGAGCAGTTCTTC.

In this sample, this clone turned up once. The CDR3 sequence is CAISGTGDGYTF. CDR3 sequence (DNA): TGTGCCATCAGTGGGACAGGGGATGGCTACACCTTC. This chain connects TRBV10-3 to TRBJ1-2; 9 bases are a match to TRBD1. V lost 4 bases to trimming and J lost 6 bases; unmatched junction nucleotides: 0. The germline gives CDR1 ENHRY, CDR2 SYGVKD. The CDR3 is made up of 12 amino acids.

This sequence joins TRBV19 and TRBJ2-3; TRBD2 agrees at 7 bases. J lost 6 bases, V lost 3 bases, and 6 bases had no gene match. This CDR3 is 14 amino acids long. Germline lookup yields CDR1 LNHDA and CDR2 SQIVND (reference sequence). CDR3 nucleotides: TGTGCCAGTAGTATGGGGCGGGAGAGGGATACGCAGTATTTT. Its translation: CASSMGRERDTQYF.

This chain connects TRBV4-3 to TRBJ2-2; tentatively, D is TRBD1 (5 bases). The germline V gene has CDR1 LGHNA and CDR2 YSLEER. The CDR3 contains 15 residues. V gave up 4 bases and J gave up 4 bases, with 13 bases separating them. The CDR3 loop reads CASSLAVQGTGELFF. CDR3 in DNA: TGCGCCAGCAGCCTCGCTGTCCAGGGCACCGGGGAGCTGTTTTTT.

The V gene is TRBV7-2, the J gene TRBJ1-1, with 7 nucleotides matching TRBD1. Germline CDR1 reads SGHTA; CDR2 reads FQGNSA. J was trimmed by 9 bases and V by 2 bases; bases with no gene match: 6. The CDR3 extends over 13 amino acids. CDR3 in amino acids: CASSLSSGQQAFF. Here the CDR3 DNA reads TGTGCCAGCAGCTTATCGTCGGGACAGCAAGCTTTCTTT.

The chain combines TRBV14 with TRBJ2-7, with TRBD2 as a possible D gene (5 bases). Trimming cost V 4 bases and J 7 bases, with 14 bases left between them. The CDR3 extends over 13 amino acids. Germline loops: CDR1 SGHDN, CDR2 FVKESK. CDR3 sequence reads: CASSPRLTGEQYF. CDR3 DNA sequence: TGTGCCAGCAGCCCGAGACTCACGGGGGAGCAGTACTTC.

V is TRBV7-8 and J is TRBJ1-1; D is uncertain. Germline values: CDR1 SGHVS, CDR2 FQNEAQ. CDR3 length: 13 amino acids. V lost 7 bases and J lost 1, with 10 bases in between. The CDR3 coding sequence is TGTGCCAGCAACCCCGGGAGGAACACTGAAGCTTTCTTT. Translated: CASNPGRNTEAFF.

This clone was observed a handful of times. The chain links TRBV3-1 (or the pseudogene TRBV3-2) to TRBJ1-2, with D unresolved. The V gene's germline CDR1 is LGHDT and CDR2 YNNKEL (reference sequence). The CDR3 loop spans 15 amino acids. The germline V and J ends were trimmed by 0 bases and 1 base, with 9 bases remaining between them. The CDR3 coding sequence is TGTGCCAGCAGCCAAGATCTAGGTATTAACTATGGCTACACCTTC. This gives the protein CASSQDLGINYGYTF.

This chain joins TRBV30 and TRBJ1-4; D not certain. V was clipped by 2 bases and J by 6 bases, with 13 bases between them. This CDR3 comprises 14 residues. Germline CDR1 GTSNPN, CDR2 SVGIG (reference sequence). The CDR3, as DNA: TGTGCCTGGAGTCGTGGTCTTCGGGATGAAAAACTGTTTTTT. Protein: CAWSRGLRDEKLFF.

The CDR3 nucleotides read TGTGCCAGCAGCTTATCGAGCAGGGCAACAGATACGCAGTATTTT. Residues: CASSLSSRATDTQYF. The chain combines TRBV7-8 with TRBJ2-3; D may be TRBD1 (5 bases). V was shortened by 2 bases and J by 3 bases, with 12 bases between the two germline ends. This CDR3 has 15 amino acids. Looked up from germline, CDR1 is SGHVS and CDR2 is FQNEAQ.

This clone has just a few counts. The chain uses TRBV5-6 and TRBJ1-5; possible D gene TRBD1, 5 bases. The CDR3 has 13 residues. Germline loops: CDR1 SGHDT, CDR2 YYEEEE. With 3 bases removed from V and 7 bases from J, the gap between germline ends came to 11 bases. The CDR3 loop is CASSWDGGQPQHF. For the CDR3, the DNA is TGTGCCAGCAGCTGGGACGGGGGGCAGCCCCAGCATTTT.

This clone was recorded a few times. The chain is built from TRBV5-8 and TRBJ1-5; no clear D gene. CDR1 and CDR2 from the germline V gene are SGHTS and YDEGEE. CDR3 length: 12 residues. Trimming pared 3 bases from V and 7 bases from J, leaving 8 bases between. The CDR3 region is CASSSDLQPQHF. The CDR3 coding sequence is TGTGCCAGCAGCTCCGACTTGCAGCCCCAGCATTTT.

The chain uses TRBV19 and TRBJ2-2; 8 bases line up with TRBD1. With 0 bases clipped from V and 6 bases from J, the junction kept 9 bases outside the gene matches. CDR3 length: 17 residues. Germline CDR1 LNHDA, CDR2 SQIVND (reference sequence). The CDR3 is CASSIDSDRGWAGELFF. CDR3 in DNA: TGTGCCAGTAGTATAGACAGTGACAGGGGATGGGCCGGGGAGCTGTTTTTT.

This sequence joins TRBV7-2 and TRBJ2-7, with D possibly TRBD2 on 5 matching bases. V was clipped by 2 bases and J by 6 bases, with 11 bases between them. The length of the CDR3 is 13 residues. The germline V gene encodes CDR1 SGHTA and CDR2 FQGNSA. The chain's CDR3 is CASSLREYSEQYF. In nucleotides, the CDR3 is TGTGCCAGCAGCTTAAGGGAGTACAGCGAGCAGTACTTC.